Shown below are 18 T cell receptor beta chains from a single sample sequenced in a study of shared clonotypes between healthy human individuals. Some clones are missing from TCRdb's copy, which holds only in-frame ones; the method was immunoSEQ multiplex PCR. The sample has about 2 million clones, over 85% seen once. Terminally differentiated effector memory CD45RA+ cells were excluded by CCR7 positive selection of CD45RO-negative cells. Sequencing was done on a sample of naive CD8+ T cells sorted from blood. Receptor source: a man aged 18 to 29 in good health.

The V call is TRBV7-9, the J call TRBJ1-3, with 8 nucleotides matching TRBD1. Losses at the gene ends were 5 bases for V and 7 bases for J; bases not matched to a gene: 10. The CDR3 has 15 residues. The germline V gene has CDR1 SEHNR and CDR2 FQNEAQ (reference sequence). This CDR3 reads CASSLLDRDGNTIYF. The CDR3 region has the DNA TGTGCCAGCAGCCTATTGGACAGGGACGGGAACACCATATATTTT.

J is TRBJ1-2 and V is TRBV12-5, with a possible D match to TRBD1 (6 bases). This CDR3 is 13 amino acids long. V was cut by 6 bases and J by 8 bases, with 16 bases left in between. Germline V gene sequence: CDR1 LGHNT, CDR2 FRNRAP. The CDR3 is CASGPQGGGGYTF. CDR3 bases: TGTGCTAGTGGCCCACAGGGAGGAGGGGGCTACACCTTC.

About this clone itself: Other DNA sequences in the sample encode the same CDR3. V gene TRBV4-1 combines with J gene TRBJ1-1, with D possibly being TRBD1 (5 bases). V was pared by 2 bases and J by 5 bases, with 9 bases between. Germline CDR1 is MGHRA and CDR2 is YSYEKL. This CDR3 spans 13 amino acids. The CDR3 reads CASSQRGGTEAFF. CDR3 bases: TGCGCCAGCAGCCAAAGGGGCGGGACTGAAGCTTTCTTT.

This clone is a singleton in its sample. This sample includes further DNA sequences coding for the same CDR3. The rearrangement uses TRBV11-2 and TRBJ2-7; D uncertain. CDR1 and CDR2 (germline): SGHAT, FQNNGV. Trimming cost V 1 base and J 4 bases, with 5 bases left between them. The CDR3 covers 12 residues. As DNA, the CDR3 is TGTGCCAGCAGCTTAGGTAGTTACGAGCAGTACTTC. It specifies CASSLGSYEQYF.

This chain uses TRBV7-9 with TRBJ2-3; 7 nucleotides agree with TRBD1. The V gene end was trimmed by 6 bases and the J gene end by 6 bases; junction bases not matched to a gene: 9. The CDR3 contains 14 residues. The germline gives CDR1 SEHNR, CDR2 FQNEAQ (reference sequence). The CDR3 is CASSTGVRGDTQYF. The CDR3 region has the DNA TGTGCCAGCAGTACAGGGGTAAGGGGGGATACGCAGTATTTT.

The V call is TRBV9, the J call TRBJ2-7; D not certain. This CDR3 has 14 amino acids. Germline loops: CDR1 SGDLS, CDR2 YYNGEE. The V gene lost 4 bases and the J gene lost 3 bases, with 14 bases spanning the gap. CDR3: CASSPEARYYEQYF. CDR3 nucleotide sequence: TGTGCCAGCAGCCCCGAGGCCCGATACTACGAGCAGTACTTC. Complete variable domain (other parts from reference TRBV9 and TRBJ2-7): DSGVTQTPKHLITATGQRVTLRCSPRSGDLSVYWYQQSLDQGLQFLIQYYNGEERAKGNILERFSAQQFPDLHSELNLSSLELGDSALYFCASSPEARYYEQYFGPGTRLTVT.

The CDR3 spells CAISEKNTGELFF. The DNA for the CDR3 is TGTGCCATCAGTGAAAAAAACACCGGGGAGCTGTTTTTT. The chain employs TRBV10-3 and TRBJ2-2; D is unclear. Germline V gives CDR1 ENHRY, CDR2 SYGVKD. Trimming stripped 3 bases from V and 2 bases from J, with 4 bases between. The CDR3 is 13 amino acids.

The chain joins TRBV5-6 to TRBJ2-1, with TRBD1 matching 8 bases. The J segment lost 3 bases and the V segment lost 5 bases, leaving 7 bases of the junction unmatched. Per germline, CDR1 SGHDT and CDR2 YYEEEE. The CDR3 contains 15 residues. CDR3 protein: CASRFTDRVYNEQFF. Here the CDR3 DNA reads TGTGCCAGCAGATTTACGGACAGGGTCTACAATGAGCAGTTCTTC. Full variable domain (missing parts from reference TRBV5-6 and TRBJ2-1): DAGVTQSPTHLIKTRGQQVTLRCSPKSGHDTVSWYQQALGQGPQFIFQYYEEEERQRGNFPDRFSGHQFPNYSSELNVNALLLGDSALYLCASRFTDRVYNEQFFGPGTRLTVL.

The J gene is TRBJ2-3, the V gene TRBV7-2; perhaps TRBD2 as D (6 bases). Trimming took off 1 base at V and 3 bases at J, with 14 bases between the two ends. Germline CDR1 reads SGHTA; CDR2 reads FQGNSA. There are 16 residues in the CDR3. The CDR3 DNA follows: TGTGCCAGCAGCTTAGTTGACGGGAGAGTAACAGATACGCAGTATTTT. This encodes CASSLVDGRVTDTQYF.

This clone came up once. As DNA, the CDR3 is TGTGCCAGTAGGGGACAGGGCGAAGCTAACTATGGCTACACCTTC. The encoded protein is CASRGQGEANYGYTF. This sequence joins TRBV19 and TRBJ1-2; 9 nucleotides match TRBD1. Germline CDR1 LNHDA, CDR2 SQIVND (reference sequence). The CDR3 runs 15 residues. V lost 6 bases to trimming and J lost 0 bases; unmatched junction nucleotides: 5.

The rearrangement joins TRBV13 to TRBJ2-3; no clear D gene. This CDR3 is built from 12 residues. V dropped 5 bases and J dropped 6 bases, with 9 bases sitting between them. CDR1 and CDR2 (germline): PRHDT, FYEKMQ (reference sequence). In nucleotides, the CDR3 is TGTGCCAGCAGCCCAGTTAGTGATACGCAGTATTTT. Its protein is CASSPVSDTQYF.

The chain links TRBV5-1 to TRBJ2-3; 7 positions agree with TRBD1. V lost 4 bases, J lost 2 bases, and 16 bases stayed unmatched. CDR1 and CDR2 (germline): SGHRS, YFSETQ. CDR3 length equals 18 residues. The CDR3 DNA reads as TGCGCCAGCAGCCCGAAAACAAACAGGGGTACCTACACAGATACGCAGTATTTT. Protein sequence: CASSPKTNRGTYTDTQYF.

The rearrangement links TRBV30 to TRBJ2-1, with D perhaps TRBD2 (5 bases). V gave up 0 bases and J gave up 7 bases, with 19 bases separating them. The germline V gene has CDR1 GTSNPN and CDR2 SVGIG (reference sequence). The CDR3 has 16 amino acids. CDR3 residues: CAWSVWEAERWNEQFF. The CDR3 DNA follows: TGTGCCTGGAGTGTATGGGAAGCGGAGCGGTGGAATGAGCAGTTCTTC.

V and J are TRBV2 and TRBJ2-2; 13 bases fit TRBD2. The germline CDR1 and CDR2 sequences are SNHLY and FYNNEI. CDR3 size: 16 residues. Trimming cost V 3 bases and J 7 bases; bases outside gene matches: 5. DNA for the CDR3: TGTGCCAGCAGTGATAGGACTAGCGGGAGTGGCGGGGAGCTGTTTTTT. Translating it yields CASSDRTSGSGGELFF. Supplemented by reference TRBV2 and TRBJ2-2, the full variable domain reads EPEVTQTPSHQVTQMGQEVILRCVPISNHLYFYWYRQILGQKVEFLVSFYNNEISEKSEIFDDQFSVERPDGSNFTLKIRSTKLEDSAMYFCASSDRTSGSGGELFFGEGSRLTVL.

V and J are TRBV5-6 and TRBJ2-7, with TRBD1 as a possible D gene (6 bases). This CDR3 region has 14 residues. Germline CDR1 reads SGHDT; CDR2 reads YYEEEE. Trimming took 0 bases from V and 2 from J, leaving 9 bases between them. CDR3 DNA sequence: TGTGCCAGCAGCTTGGCCGAGGGGGCCTACGAGCAGTACTTC. Its translation is CASSLAEGAYEQYF.

The chain joins TRBV9 to TRBJ1-3; weak D call: TRBD1 (5 bases). The CDR3 is 15 amino acids. V shed 3 bases and J shed 0 bases, with 10 bases lying between them. The germline CDR1 and CDR2 sequences are SGDLS and YYNGEE. The CDR3 protein is CASSEGRLSGNTIYF. CDR3 in DNA: TGTGCCAGCAGCGAGGGGAGGCTCTCTGGAAACACCATATATTTT.

The table lists this clone with a count of one. The chain employs TRBV29-1 and TRBJ2-7; 11 nucleotides line up with TRBD1. Germline trimming cut 5 bases from V and 5 bases from J; bases unmatched to any gene: 5. This CDR3 is 13 amino acids long. CDR1 is SQVTM and CDR2 is ANQGSEA in the germline V gene. CDR3 in amino acids: CSVTDRGPDEQYF. In nucleotides, the CDR3 is TGCAGCGTTACGGACAGGGGGCCGGACGAGCAGTACTTC.

The CDR3 here is CASSPGTATYEQYF. CDR3 DNA: TGTGCCAGCAGCCCCGGGACAGCAACCTACGAGCAGTACTTC. This chain uses TRBV7-3 with TRBJ2-7; 7 positions agree with TRBD1. From germline, CDR1 is SGHTA and CDR2 FQGTGA. The CDR3 contains 14 residues. V gave up 5 bases and J gave up 2 bases; unmatched junction bases: 6.